A single TCR beta chain is shown here with its context. Its target is not known. The entry originates in a study of OX40 agonist ivuxolimab in advanced cancers. Study-level points and caveats: At 0.1 to 3.0 mg/kg and by week 6, CD4+ and CD8+ T cells in the blood had expanded clonally.

Measured with immunoSEQ multiplex PCR; TCRdb has only the in-frame clones, and not every one. The sample has 50,000 to 65,000 clones, roughly 85% seen once. Between the trimmed V and J ends, which lost 3 bases and 0 bases, there was a span of 8 bases. Germline V gives CDR1 MNHEY, CDR2 SMNVEV (reference sequence). The CDR3 extends over 14 amino acids. Excluded were patients having autoimmune disease history or systemic immunosuppression. The chain uses TRBV27 and TRBJ1-1, with D possibly TRBD1 on 5 matching bases. The sequence derives from an adult with an advanced solid tumor such as melanoma, head and neck, liver or kidney cancer. This sample comprised CD4+ or CD8+ T cells sorted from blood, obtained in a trial of the OX40 agonist ivuxolimab. CDR3 sequence reads: CASSFGAMNTEAFF. The CDR3 DNA reads as TGTGCCAGCAGTTTTGGGGCAATGAACACTGAAGCTTTCTTT.